This T cell receptor (beta chain) was found in a study of blood T cell repertoires in COVID-19. In the study overall: Both acute and convalescent COVID-19 samples were obtained from the United States, Italy and Spain. Sample material is recorded as cDNA or gDNA derived from T cells, B-cell-depleted T cells, or PBMCs.

This clone was detected once. V was pared by 0 bases and J by 8 bases, with 22 bases between. There are 17 residues in the CDR3. Looked up from germline, CDR1 is SNHLY and CDR2 is FYNNEI. Authors' methods: Nucleated cell number was recorded as an estimate derived from reference gene primer amplification. Produced via immunoSEQ multiplex PCR; TCRdb's table is partial and in-frame only. V, J and clone size were drawn from that table, and D and trimming were deduced from the DNA. The table records roughly 170,000 clones, approximately 82% of them present only once. Input material: PBMCs or T cells enriched from blood (not recorded which). This TCR came from a woman aged 50 to 65 in a cohort exposed to, infected with or recovered from COVID-19 (not recorded which). The genes are TRBV2 and TRBJ1-2; D may be TRBD1 (6 bases). CDR3 residues: CASSEALTGTTKRGYTF. In DNA form, the CDR3 reads TGTGCCAGCAGTGAAGCGCTTACCGGGACAACGAAGAGAGGCTACACCTTC.